This T cell receptor (beta chain) comes out of a study of cytomegalovirus exposure and HLA in healthy donors. Some clones are missing from TCRdb's copy, which holds only in-frame ones; the method was immunoSEQ multiplex PCR. The sample holds 150,000 to 250,000 clones, roughly three quarters seen once. The CDR3 has 14 amino acids. Trimming took 5 bases from V and 5 from J, leaving 15 bases between them. Germline-derived CDR1 and CDR2 are LNHDA and SQIVND (reference sequence). The chain has TRBV19 and TRBJ2-5, with a possible D match to TRBD2 (5 bases). Sequencing was done on a sample of PBMCs. The TCR originated in a woman in her 30s in good health and CMV-seronegative. The CDR3 DNA sequence: TGTGCCAGTAGTCCGGGGTCTACTGGCGAGACCCAGTACTTC. Residues: CASSPGSTGETQYF.